This T cell receptor (beta chain) is drawn from a study of cytomegalovirus exposure and HLA in healthy donors. This clone has just a few counts. Both 60 Vbeta primers and 13 Jbeta primers went into the PCR. Method: immunoSEQ multiplex PCR; TCRdb's copy keeps in-frame clones and lacks some. The profile covers approximately 140,000 clones, with about 76% appearing a single time and roughly 3.4% taken by the ten largest. Germline trimming cut 5 bases from V and 2 bases from J; bases unmatched to any gene: 3. CDR3 length equals 15 residues. Germline V lookup: CDR1 SGHNT, CDR2 YENEEA. The sequencing sample was made of PBMCs. This TCR came from a human donor in good health. The genes are TRBV11-3 and TRBJ2-3, with 11 bases fitting TRBD2. The CDR3 DNA is TGTGCCAGCAGCCCGGGACTAGCGGACACAGATACGCAGTATTTT. This translates into CASSPGLADTDTQYF. Supplemented by reference TRBV11-3 and TRBJ2-3, the full variable domain reads EAGVVQSPRYKIIEKKQPVAFWCNPISGHNTLYWYLQNLGQGPELLIRYENEEAVDDSQLPKDRFSAERLKGVDSTLKIQPAELGDSAVYLCASSPGLADTDTQYFGPGTRLTVL.